This T cell receptor beta chain is drawn from a study of human T cells and chemical hapten exposure. Looking at the study overall: The study patch tested 0.01% DPC on the upper back and read results at 6 days.

Time point indicated: patch test 3, about 24 weeks after DPC sensitization. As for treatment: therapeutic diphenylcyclopropenone sensitization with weekly scalp DPC. General study results and limits: Compared with pre-sensitization or healthy control sets, expanded TCRs clustered more.

This clonotype showed up many times. Its target is unknown. V lost 5 bases, J lost 7 bases, and 8 bases stayed unmatched. CDR3 length: 13 residues. CDR1 LNHDA and CDR2 SQIVND come from the germline V gene (reference sequence). In the library, unique molecular identifiers were attached to individual cDNA molecules. MiXCR was run by TCRdb on the RACE reads, yielding one entry per CDR3 protein. The repertoire holds 150,000 to 200,000 distinct CDR3 sequences, with about a quarter as singletons. The rearrangement uses TRBV19 and TRBJ2-7, with 7 bases that match TRBD2. The input for sequencing was whole blood, taken in connection with sensitization to the hapten diphenylcyclopropenone (DPC). The origin of this receptor is a woman between 18 and 29 years old with alopecia areata. Some clones in this sample may be carry-over from other donors' samples. The CDR3 region has the DNA TGTGCCAGTAGTCGGGGGAGGGCCCAGGAGCAGTACTTC. Translation gives CASSRGRAQEQYF.